This TCR beta chain was sequenced during a study of T-cell memory formation after mild COVID-19. Regarding the study as a whole: Cross-reactive memory apparently joined, as some responding clones appeared in pre-infection memory. Specificity for SARS-CoV-2 was not confirmed among the second-wave clones peaking on day 37.

TCRdb itself ran the 5' RACE reads through MiXCR, one entry per CDR3 protein. The sample carries about 150,000 distinct CDR3 sequences, under 30% recorded once. Comments on this clonotype: Its antigen remains unidentified.

V lost 1 base to trimming and J lost 2 bases, with 8 bases between them. The germline gives CDR1 MGHRA, CDR2 YSYEKL. The CDR3 covers 14 residues. The sample was PBMCs or a T cell subset sorted from them (not recorded which). The chain links TRBV4-1 to TRBJ1-1; D unresolved. The receptor comes from an adult woman who had mild COVID-19 (a few samples of this study predate the infection). Cell type and time point are not known. CDR3 sequence: CASSQGLGNTEAFF. The CDR3 DNA reads TGCGCCAGCAGCCAAGGTCTGGGCAACACTGAAGCTTTCTTT.